One T cell receptor beta chain is described in this entry. Its antigen remains unknown. This sample stems from a study of beta chain features in type 1 diabetes. Study outcomes and limitations: VDJ junctions from patients with type 1 diabetes contained fewer insertions and more deletions.

TCRB transcripts that were expressed got sequenced, as all of the isolated RNA had been reverse transcribed. The data were produced by immunoSEQ multiplex PCR, yet TCRdb's version contains in-frame clones alone and is incomplete. This table has some 160,000 clones, less than 9.5% appearing once. V lost 5 bases and J lost 8, with 10 bases in between. The CDR3 is 11 amino acids. Germline loops: CDR1 SGHAT, CDR2 FQDESV (reference sequence). It was via CD45RO/CCR7/CD25/CD127/CD95/CD27 that CD4+ naive, central memory, regulatory and stem cell-like memory cells were sorted. The chain employs TRBV11-1 and TRBJ2-7; possibly TRBD2 for D (5 bases). The sequenced sample consisted of central memory CD4+ T cells from blood. This receptor was obtained from a woman under 30 in good health. For the CDR3, the DNA is TGTGCCAGCAGCACTAGTATCCAGCAGTACTTC. It codes for CASSTSIQQYF.